The clone carrying this T cell receptor beta chain was found a few times. CDR3 length: 16 residues. The V and J ends lost 3 bases and 5 bases respectively, with 19 bases between them. CDR1 and CDR2 from the germline V gene are ENHRY and SYGVKD. These data originate in a study of response to subunit inactivated influenza vaccine. TCRdb re-called the RT-PCR reads with MiXCR, one entry per CDR3 protein. The repertoire has 500,000 to 600,000 distinct CDR3 sequences, around 13% of them found once; the top ten carry around 12%. Material: PBMCs from blood, obtained 35 to 45 days after vaccination. The TCR originated in a man in his fifties or sixties who received an inactivated influenza vaccine. The chain links TRBV10-3 to TRBJ2-5, with TRBD2 as a possible D gene (5 bases). CDR3 nucleotide sequence: TGTGCCATCAGTGAAGGGCGCAGCGGCCCCAGGGAGACCCAGTACTTC. Its protein product is CAISEGRSGPRETQYF.